The sequence of this T cell receptor beta chain was determined in a study of response to subunit inactivated influenza vaccine. Study-wide findings and caveats: Each seasonal flu vaccination may recruit only limited new T cells, authors suggested.

TCRdb passed the RT-PCR reads through MiXCR, listing each CDR3 protein once. The data show a few hundred thousand distinct CDR3 sequences, about 20% seen once. The V and J ends lost 4 bases and 6 bases respectively, with 19 bases between them. Germline-derived CDR1 and CDR2 are MGHRA and YSYEKL. The CDR3 totals 15 residues. In regard to this clonotype: The antigen remains unidentified.

The chain recombines TRBV4-1 with TRBJ2-7; maybe TRBD2 (5 bases). The TCR sequence derives from a man between 50 and 69 years old who received an inactivated influenza vaccine. The input for sequencing was PBMCs from blood, taken 21 months after vaccination. CDR3 sequence reads: CASSPPKRVFSEQYF. For the CDR3, the DNA is TGCGCCAGCAGCCCCCCGAAGAGGGTGTTTAGCGAGCAGTACTTC.